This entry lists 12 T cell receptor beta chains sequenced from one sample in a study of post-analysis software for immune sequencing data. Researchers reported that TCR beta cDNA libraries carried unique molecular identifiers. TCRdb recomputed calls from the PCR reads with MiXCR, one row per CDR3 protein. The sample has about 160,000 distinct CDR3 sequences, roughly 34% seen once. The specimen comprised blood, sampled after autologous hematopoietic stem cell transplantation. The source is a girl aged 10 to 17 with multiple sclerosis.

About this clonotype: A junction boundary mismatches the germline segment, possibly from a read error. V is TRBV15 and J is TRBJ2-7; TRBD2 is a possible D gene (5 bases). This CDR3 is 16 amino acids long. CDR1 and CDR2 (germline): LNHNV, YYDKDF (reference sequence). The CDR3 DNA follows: TGTGCCACCAGCAGAAATCCTCTTGGGGAGACCTACGCGCAGTACTTC. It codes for CATSRNPLGETYAQYF.

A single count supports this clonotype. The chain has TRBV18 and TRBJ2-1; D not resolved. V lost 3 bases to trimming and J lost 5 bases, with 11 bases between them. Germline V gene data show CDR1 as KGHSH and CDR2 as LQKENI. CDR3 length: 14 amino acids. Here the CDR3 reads CASSPFLGHNEQFF. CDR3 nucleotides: TGTGCCAGCTCACCGTTTCTCGGTCACAATGAGCAGTTCTTC. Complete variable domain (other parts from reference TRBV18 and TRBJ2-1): NAGVMQNPRHLVRRRGQEARLRCSPMKGHSHVYWYRQLPEEGLKFMVYLQKENIIDESGMPKERFSAEFPKEGPSILRIQQVVRGDSAAYFCASSPFLGHNEQFFGPGTRLTVL.

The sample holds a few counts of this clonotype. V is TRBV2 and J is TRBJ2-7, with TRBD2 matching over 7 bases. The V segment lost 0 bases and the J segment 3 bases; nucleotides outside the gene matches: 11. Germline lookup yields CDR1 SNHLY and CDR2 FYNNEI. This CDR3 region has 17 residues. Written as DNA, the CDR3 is TGTGCCAGCAGTGAAGCGTTGGAGCGGCCGGGAGGCTACGAGCAGTACTTC. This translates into CASSEALERPGGYEQYF.

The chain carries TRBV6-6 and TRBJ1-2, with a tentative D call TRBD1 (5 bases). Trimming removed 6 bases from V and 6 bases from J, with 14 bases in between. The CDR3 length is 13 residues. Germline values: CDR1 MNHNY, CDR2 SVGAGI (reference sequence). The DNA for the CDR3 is TGTGCCAGCAGACCCGACAGAAGCGATGGCTACACCTTC. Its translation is CASRPDRSDGYTF.

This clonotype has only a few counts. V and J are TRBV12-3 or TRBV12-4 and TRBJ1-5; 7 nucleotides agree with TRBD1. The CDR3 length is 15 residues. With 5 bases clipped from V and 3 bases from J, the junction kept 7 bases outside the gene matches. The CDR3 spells CASSPRQGYNQPQHF. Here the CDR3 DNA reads TGTGCCAGCAGTCCCCGACAGGGCTACAATCAGCCCCAGCATTTT.

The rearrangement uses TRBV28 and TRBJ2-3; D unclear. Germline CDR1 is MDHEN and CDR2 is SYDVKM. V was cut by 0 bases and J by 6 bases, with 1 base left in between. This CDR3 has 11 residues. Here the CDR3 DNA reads TGTGCCAGCAGTTTATGTGATACGCAGTATTTT. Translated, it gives CASSLCDTQYF.

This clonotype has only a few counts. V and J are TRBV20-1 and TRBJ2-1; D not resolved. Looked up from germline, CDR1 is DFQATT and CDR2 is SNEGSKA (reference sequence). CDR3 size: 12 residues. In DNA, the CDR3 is TGCAGGGTCCCGAAGTTGGACAATGAGCAGTTCTTC. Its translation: CRVPKLDNEQFF.

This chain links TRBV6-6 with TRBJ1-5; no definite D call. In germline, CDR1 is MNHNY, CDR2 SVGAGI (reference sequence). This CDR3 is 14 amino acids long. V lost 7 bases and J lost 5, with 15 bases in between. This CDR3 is CASTQDLLDQPQHF. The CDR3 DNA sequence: TGTGCCAGCACCCAGGACCTACTGGATCAGCCCCAGCATTTT.

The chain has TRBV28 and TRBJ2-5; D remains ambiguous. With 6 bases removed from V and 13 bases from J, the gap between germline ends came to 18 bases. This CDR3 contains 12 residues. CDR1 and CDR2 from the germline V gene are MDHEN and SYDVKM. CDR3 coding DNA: TGTGCCAGCAGCAGCCCGGACCCCGAGCGGTACTTC. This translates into CASSSPDPERYF. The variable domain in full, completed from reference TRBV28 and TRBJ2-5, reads DVKVTQSSRYLVKRTGEKVFLECVQDMDHENMFWYRQDPGLGLRLIYFSYDVKMKEKGDIPEGYSVSREKKERFSLILESASTNQTSMYLCASSSPDPERYFGPGTRLLVL.

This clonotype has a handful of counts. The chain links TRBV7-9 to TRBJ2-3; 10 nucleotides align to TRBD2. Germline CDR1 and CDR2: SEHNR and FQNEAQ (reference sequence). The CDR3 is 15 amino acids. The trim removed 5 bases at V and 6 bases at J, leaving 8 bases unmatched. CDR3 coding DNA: TGTGCCAGCAGCCCCCTAGCGGGAGTCACCGATACGCAGTATTTT. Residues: CASSPLAGVTDTQYF. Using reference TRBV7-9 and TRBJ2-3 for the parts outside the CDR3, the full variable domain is DTGVSQNPRHKITKRGQNVTFRCDPISEHNRLYWYRQTLGQGPEFLTYFQNEAQLEKSRLLSDRFSAERPKGSFSTLEIQRTEQGDSAMYLCASSPLAGVTDTQYFGPGTRLTVL.

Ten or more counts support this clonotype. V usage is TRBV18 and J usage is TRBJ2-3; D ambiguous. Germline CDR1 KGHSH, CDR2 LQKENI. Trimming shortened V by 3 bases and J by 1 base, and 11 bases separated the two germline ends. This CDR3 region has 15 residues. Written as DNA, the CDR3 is TGTGCCAGCTCACCGCCTGATTTCGGCACAGATACGCAGTATTTT. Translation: CASSPPDFGTDTQYF.

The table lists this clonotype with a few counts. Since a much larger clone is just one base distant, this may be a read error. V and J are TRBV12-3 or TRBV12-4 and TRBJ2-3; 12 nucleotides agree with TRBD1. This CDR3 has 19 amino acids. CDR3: CASSLGTVVGQGATDAQYF. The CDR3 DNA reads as TGTGCCAGCAGTTTGGGTACGGTAGTGGGACAGGGGGCAACAGATGCGCAGTATTTT.